The 18 T cell receptor beta chains below were found in one sample sequenced in a study of CD8 T cells in ankylosing spondylitis. TCRdb reprocessed the 5' RACE reads with MiXCR, giving one entry per CDR3 protein. The sample has under 450,000 distinct CDR3 sequences, roughly 20% seen once; the top ten hold about 12%. The material sequenced was blood, either unsorted or a sorted T cell fraction (not recorded which). All receptors derive from a male donor with ankylosing spondylitis or in good health (not recorded which).

The V gene is TRBV11-2, the J gene TRBJ2-4, with D unresolved. The V gene's germline CDR1 is SGHAT and CDR2 FQNNGV. The CDR3 sequence is 13 residues long. V gave up 5 bases and J gave up 5 bases, with 10 bases separating them. For the CDR3, the DNA is TGTGCCAGCAGCGGGCCCTACGAAAACATTCAGTACTTC. Protein: CASSGPYENIQYF. The full variable domain, rest sourced from reference TRBV11-2 and TRBJ2-4, is EAGVAQSPRYKIIEKRQSVAFWCNPISGHATLYWYQQILGQGPKLLIQFQNNGVVDDSQLPKDRFSAERLKGVDSTLKIQPAKLEDSAVYLCASSGPYENIQYFGAGTRLSVL.

In this sample, this clonotype turned up a few times. This sequence joins TRBV5-4 and TRBJ2-1; D remains ambiguous. Germline CDR1 and CDR2: SGHNT and YYREEE (reference sequence). The ends were cut back, 6 bases at V and 1 base at J, with 8 bases in the middle. The CDR3 runs 13 residues. The CDR3, as DNA: TGTGCCAGCACCCAGGCTTCCTACAATGAGCAGTTCTTC. As protein: CASTQASYNEQFF.

V and J are TRBV10-2 and TRBJ2-2; 7 bases are a match to TRBD2. CDR3 length: 15 residues. The germline V gene encodes CDR1 WSHSY and CDR2 SAAADI. J gave up 5 bases and V 4 bases, and 7 bases lay outside the gene matches. CDR3 region: CASSGGGAVTGELFF. In DNA, the CDR3 is TGCGCCAGCAGTGGGGGAGGGGCGGTTACCGGGGAGCTGTTTTTT.

The chain combines TRBV28 with TRBJ1-1, with D hard to call. The CDR3 length is 14 residues. The V end was cut by 5 bases, the J end by 4 bases, with 14 bases between. The germline gives CDR1 MDHEN, CDR2 SYDVKM. The CDR3 loop reads CASSPLLRGTEAFF. CDR3 DNA: TGTGCCAGCAGTCCTCTCCTCCGAGGCACTGAAGCTTTCTTT.

This clonotype has a handful of counts. This chain uses TRBV10-3 with TRBJ2-7; no reliable D call. V was pared by 3 bases and J by 2 bases, with 11 bases between. The germline V gene encodes CDR1 ENHRY and CDR2 SYGVKD. The CDR3 runs 14 residues. The CDR3 bases are TGTGCCATCAGTGAAGGCGGCAGACCCTACGAGCAGTACTTC. Translating gives CAISEGGRPYEQYF.

This clonotype was seen a few times. The V call is TRBV5-6, the J call TRBJ1-1; D gene uncertain. V was shortened by 4 bases and J by 7 bases, with 8 bases between the two germline ends. This CDR3 spans 11 amino acids. Germline V gene data show CDR1 as SGHDT and CDR2 as YYEEEE. CDR3 DNA: TGTGCCAGCAGCCGGGGTGTTGAAGCTTTCTTT. Translation: CASSRGVEAFF.

This clonotype was seen a few times. The chain couples TRBV28 to TRBJ1-1; D gene uncertain. This CDR3 region has 16 residues. Germline-derived CDR1 and CDR2 are MDHEN and SYDVKM. Trimming shortened V by 6 bases and J by 0 bases, and 17 bases separated the two germline ends. CDR3 loop: CASRPGEVHLNTEAFF. In DNA, the CDR3 is TGTGCCAGCAGGCCCGGAGAGGTACACCTGAACACTGAAGCTTTCTTT.

The chain links TRBV7-9 to TRBJ2-7, with TRBD1 identical over 11 bases. The CDR3 covers 15 residues. In germline, CDR1 is SEHNR, CDR2 FQNEAQ (reference sequence). With 5 bases clipped from V and 0 bases from J, the junction kept 3 bases outside the gene matches. This CDR3 reads CASSRGQGGSYEQYF. The CDR3 bases are TGTGCCAGCAGCAGGGGACAGGGGGGCTCCTACGAGCAGTACTTC.

The V gene is TRBV12-3 or TRBV12-4, the J gene TRBJ2-3, with 8 bases lining up with TRBD1. CDR3 size: 17 residues. V dropped 5 bases and J dropped 5; count of bases not matched to a gene: 15. CDR3 sequence (DNA): TGTGCCAGCAGTCTCCGCAGGACAGGGAAGAATATAGATACGCAGTATTTT. The encoded protein is CASSLRRTGKNIDTQYF.

The gene calls are TRBV12-3 or TRBV12-4 and TRBJ1-2; D possibly corresponds to TRBD1 (5 bases). The CDR3 contains 17 residues. Trimming took 3 bases from V and 7 from J, leaving 24 bases between them. The CDR3 region has the DNA TGTGCCAGCAGTTTTAGTTCGGGCCTCCAGGGTACCCCTGGCTACACCTTC. Protein sequence: CASSFSSGLQGTPGYTF.

The chain has TRBV12-3 or TRBV12-4 and TRBJ2-3; 11 nucleotides align to TRBD2. The junction had 8 bases not matched to a gene; V was cut back by 1 base and J by 2 bases. The CDR3 contains 18 residues. For the CDR3, the DNA is TGTGCCAGCAGTTTAGTTCCTAGCGGGGGGCCCAACACAGATACGCAGTATTTT. It translates to CASSLVPSGGPNTDTQYF.

This clonotype was picked up a small number of times. This CDR3 is CSASHRGPHDYEQYF. The CDR3 nucleotides are TGCAGTGCTAGTCACAGGGGGCCGCATGACTACGAGCAGTACTTC. This chain connects TRBV20-1 to TRBJ2-7, with TRBD1 identical over 9 bases. J lost 3 bases, V lost 3 bases, and 9 bases had no gene match. Germline V gives CDR1 DFQATT, CDR2 SNEGSKA (reference sequence). This CDR3 comprises 15 residues.

Only a few counts were recorded for this clonotype. This chain connects TRBV2 to TRBJ2-1; D is unresolved. The CDR3 is made up of 12 amino acids. V shed 7 bases and J shed 0 bases, with 4 bases lying between them. From germline, CDR1 is SNHLY and CDR2 FYNNEI. The DNA of the CDR3 is TGTGCCAGCATGCGCTCCTACAATGAGCAGTTCTTC. This codes for CASMRSYNEQFF.

V gene TRBV13 combines with J gene TRBJ2-5; a possible D gene is TRBD2 (6 bases). Trimming stripped 5 bases from V and 0 bases from J, with 10 bases between. The germline V gene encodes CDR1 PRHDT and CDR2 FYEKMQ (reference sequence). The CDR3 has 14 amino acids. The CDR3 DNA sequence: TGTGCCAGCAGCCGCCGGGACTACCAAGAGACCCAGTACTTC. Protein sequence: CASSRRDYQETQYF.

The V and J genes are TRBV5-6 and TRBJ2-1, with TRBD2 matching 9 bases. Trimming at V came to 1 base and at J to 3 bases, leaving 2 bases not matched to a gene. The CDR3 covers 15 residues. Per the germline V gene, CDR1 is SGHDT and CDR2 is YYEEEE. The CDR3 is CASSLKTSGYNEQFF. Written as DNA, the CDR3 is TGTGCCAGCAGCTTGAAGACTAGCGGCTACAATGAGCAGTTCTTC.

The sample holds a few counts of this clonotype. This chain joins TRBV24-1 and TRBJ2-5; TRBD1 matches 8 bases. Trimming took 10 bases from V and 5 from J; bases not matched to a gene: 5. The CDR3 runs to 12 residues. Per the germline V gene, CDR1 is KGHDR and CDR2 is SFDVKD. The CDR3 spells CATDRARETQYF. CDR3 DNA: TGTGCCACGGACAGGGCCAGGGAGACCCAGTACTTC.

The V call is TRBV27, the J call TRBJ2-7, with 9 bases fitting TRBD1. CDR1 and CDR2 from the germline V gene are MNHEY and SMNVEV (reference sequence). The CDR3 covers 12 residues. The ends lost 6 bases at V and 12 bases at J; junction bases unmatched: 9. The CDR3 DNA reads TGTGCCAGCAGCCCCGCGGGACAGGGAGGGTACTTC. Translated: CASSPAGQGGYF.

This chain links TRBV20-1 with TRBJ1-1; no definite D call. Germline V gives CDR1 DFQATT, CDR2 SNEGSKA (reference sequence). Trimming cost V 5 bases and J 6 bases, with 7 bases left between them. This CDR3 region has 10 residues. Written as DNA, the CDR3 is TGCAGTGCTGGGATCGCTGAAGCTTTCTTT. The encoded protein is CSAGIAEAFF.